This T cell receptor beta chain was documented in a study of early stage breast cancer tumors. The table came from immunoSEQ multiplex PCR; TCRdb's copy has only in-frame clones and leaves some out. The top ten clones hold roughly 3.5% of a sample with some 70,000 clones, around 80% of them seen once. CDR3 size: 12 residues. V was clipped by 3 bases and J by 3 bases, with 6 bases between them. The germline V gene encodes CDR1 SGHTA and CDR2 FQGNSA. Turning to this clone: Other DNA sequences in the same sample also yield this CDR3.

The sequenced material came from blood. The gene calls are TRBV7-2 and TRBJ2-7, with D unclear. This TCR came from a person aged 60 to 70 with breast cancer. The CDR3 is CASSFLSYEQYF. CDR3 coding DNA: TGTGCCAGCAGCTTTCTCAGCTACGAGCAGTACTTC.